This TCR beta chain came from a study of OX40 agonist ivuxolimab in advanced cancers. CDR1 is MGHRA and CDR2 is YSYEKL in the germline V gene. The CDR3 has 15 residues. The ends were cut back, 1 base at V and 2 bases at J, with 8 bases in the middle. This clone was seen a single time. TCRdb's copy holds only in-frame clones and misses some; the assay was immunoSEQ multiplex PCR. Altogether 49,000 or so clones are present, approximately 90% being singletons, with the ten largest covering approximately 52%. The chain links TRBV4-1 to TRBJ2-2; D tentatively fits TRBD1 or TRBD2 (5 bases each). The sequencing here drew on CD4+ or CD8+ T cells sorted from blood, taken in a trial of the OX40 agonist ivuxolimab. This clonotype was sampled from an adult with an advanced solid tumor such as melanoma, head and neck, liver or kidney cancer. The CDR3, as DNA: TGCGCCAGCAGCCAAGGGGACCTCAACACCGGGGAGCTGTTTTTT. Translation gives CASSQGDLNTGELFF.